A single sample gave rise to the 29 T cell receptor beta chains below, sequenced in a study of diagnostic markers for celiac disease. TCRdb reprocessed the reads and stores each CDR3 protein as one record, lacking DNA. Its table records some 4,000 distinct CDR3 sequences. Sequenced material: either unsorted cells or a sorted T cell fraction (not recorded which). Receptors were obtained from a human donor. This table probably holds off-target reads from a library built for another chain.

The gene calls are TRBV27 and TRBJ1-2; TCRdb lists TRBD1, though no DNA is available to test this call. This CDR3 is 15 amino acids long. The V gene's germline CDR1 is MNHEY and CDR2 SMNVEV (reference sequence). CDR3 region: CASSPRQGFGRGYTF.

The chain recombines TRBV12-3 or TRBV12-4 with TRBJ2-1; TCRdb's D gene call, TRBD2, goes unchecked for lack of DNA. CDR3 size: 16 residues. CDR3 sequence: CASSMSAGLSYNEQFF.

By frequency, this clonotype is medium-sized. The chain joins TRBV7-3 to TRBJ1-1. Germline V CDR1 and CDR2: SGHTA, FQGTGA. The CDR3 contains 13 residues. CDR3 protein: CASSEQSNTEAFF.

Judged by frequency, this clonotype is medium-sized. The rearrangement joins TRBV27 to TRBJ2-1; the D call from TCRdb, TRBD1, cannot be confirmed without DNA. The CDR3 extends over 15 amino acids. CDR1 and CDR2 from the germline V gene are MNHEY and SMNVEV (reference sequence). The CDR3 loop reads CASSLRGASYNEQFF.

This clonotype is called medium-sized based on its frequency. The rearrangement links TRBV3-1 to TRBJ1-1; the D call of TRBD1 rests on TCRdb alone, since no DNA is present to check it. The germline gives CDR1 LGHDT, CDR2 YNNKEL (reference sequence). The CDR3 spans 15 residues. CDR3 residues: CASSQGPGRTTEAFF.

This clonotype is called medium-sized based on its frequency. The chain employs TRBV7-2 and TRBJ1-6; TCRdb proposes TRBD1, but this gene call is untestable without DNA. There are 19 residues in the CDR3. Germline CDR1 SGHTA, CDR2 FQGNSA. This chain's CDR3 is CASSLVGPRMSSYNSPLHF.

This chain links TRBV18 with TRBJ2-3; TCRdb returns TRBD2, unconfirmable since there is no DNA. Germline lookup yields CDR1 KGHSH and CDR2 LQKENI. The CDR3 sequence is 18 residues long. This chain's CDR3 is CASSLRPGTSGQRDTQYF.

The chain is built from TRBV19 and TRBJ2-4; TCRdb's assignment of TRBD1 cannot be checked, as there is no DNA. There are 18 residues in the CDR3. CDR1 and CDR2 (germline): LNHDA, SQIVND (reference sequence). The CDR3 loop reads CASRPGQGGYLAVDIQYF.

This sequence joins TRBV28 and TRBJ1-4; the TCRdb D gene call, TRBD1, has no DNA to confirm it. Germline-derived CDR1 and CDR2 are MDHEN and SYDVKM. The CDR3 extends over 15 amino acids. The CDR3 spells CASSPPTATNEKLFF.

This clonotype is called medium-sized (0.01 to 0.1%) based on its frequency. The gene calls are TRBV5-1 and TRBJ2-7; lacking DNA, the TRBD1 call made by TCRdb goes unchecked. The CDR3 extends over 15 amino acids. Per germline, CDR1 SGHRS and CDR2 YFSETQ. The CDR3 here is CASSLGGPSTGEQYF.

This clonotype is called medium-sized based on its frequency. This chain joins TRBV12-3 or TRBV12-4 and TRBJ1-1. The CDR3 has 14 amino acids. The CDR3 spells CASSSQNLNTEAFF.

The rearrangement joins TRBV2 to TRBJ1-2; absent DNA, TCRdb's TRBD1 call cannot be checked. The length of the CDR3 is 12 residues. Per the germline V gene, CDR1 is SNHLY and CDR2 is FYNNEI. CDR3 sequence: CASSPRTDGYTF.

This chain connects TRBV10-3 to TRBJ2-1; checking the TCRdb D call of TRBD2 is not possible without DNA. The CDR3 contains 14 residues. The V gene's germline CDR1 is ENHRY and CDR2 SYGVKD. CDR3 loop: CAIKGTSGDNEQFF.

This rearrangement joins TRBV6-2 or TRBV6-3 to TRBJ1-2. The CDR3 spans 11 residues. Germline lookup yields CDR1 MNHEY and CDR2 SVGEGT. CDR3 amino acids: CASEGFGGYTF.

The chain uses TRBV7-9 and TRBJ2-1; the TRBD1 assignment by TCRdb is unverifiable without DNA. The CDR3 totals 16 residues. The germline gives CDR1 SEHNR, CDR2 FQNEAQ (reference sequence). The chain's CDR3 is CASSLPDRGLFNEQFF.

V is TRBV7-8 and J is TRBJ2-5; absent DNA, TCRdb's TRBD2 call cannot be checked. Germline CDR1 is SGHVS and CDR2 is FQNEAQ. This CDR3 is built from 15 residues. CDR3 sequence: CASSRPWAGKETQYF.

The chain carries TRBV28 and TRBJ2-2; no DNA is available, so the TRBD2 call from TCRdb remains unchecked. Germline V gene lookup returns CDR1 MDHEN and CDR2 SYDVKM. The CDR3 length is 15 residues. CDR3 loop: CASRAERINTGELFF. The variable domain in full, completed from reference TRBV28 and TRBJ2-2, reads DVKVTQSSRYLVKRTGEKVFLECVQDMDHENMFWYRQDPGLGLRLIYFSYDVKMKEKGDIPEGYSVSREKKERFSLILESASTNQTSMYLCASRAERINTGELFFGEGSRLTVL.

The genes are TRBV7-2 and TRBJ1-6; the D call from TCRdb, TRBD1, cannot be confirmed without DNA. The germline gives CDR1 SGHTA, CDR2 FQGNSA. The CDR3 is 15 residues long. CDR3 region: CASSLQGQSGSPLHF.

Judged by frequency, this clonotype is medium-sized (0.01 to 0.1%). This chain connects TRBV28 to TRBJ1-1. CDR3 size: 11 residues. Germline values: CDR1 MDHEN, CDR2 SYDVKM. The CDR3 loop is CASSFYTEAFF.

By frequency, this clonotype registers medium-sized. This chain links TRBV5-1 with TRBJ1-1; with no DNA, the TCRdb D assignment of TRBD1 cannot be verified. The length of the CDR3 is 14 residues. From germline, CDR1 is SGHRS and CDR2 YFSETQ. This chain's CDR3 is CASSVQGGGTEAFF.

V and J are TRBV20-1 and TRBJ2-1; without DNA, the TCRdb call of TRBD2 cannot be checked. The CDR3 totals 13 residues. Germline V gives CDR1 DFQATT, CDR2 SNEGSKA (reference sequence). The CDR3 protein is CSGGGGATGEQFF.

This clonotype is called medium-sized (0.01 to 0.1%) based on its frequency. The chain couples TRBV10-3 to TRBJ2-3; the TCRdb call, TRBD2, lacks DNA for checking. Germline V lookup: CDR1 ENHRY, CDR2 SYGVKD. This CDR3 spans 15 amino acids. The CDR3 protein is CAISESPGGRDTQYF.

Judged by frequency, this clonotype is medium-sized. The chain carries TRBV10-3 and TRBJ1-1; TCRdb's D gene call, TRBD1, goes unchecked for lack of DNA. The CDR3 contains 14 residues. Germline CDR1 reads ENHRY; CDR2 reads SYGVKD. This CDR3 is CAISGTGASTEAFF.

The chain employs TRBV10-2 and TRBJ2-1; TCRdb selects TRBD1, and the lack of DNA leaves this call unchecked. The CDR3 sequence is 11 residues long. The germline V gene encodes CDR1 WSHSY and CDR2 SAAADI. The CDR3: CASTGAEVQFF.

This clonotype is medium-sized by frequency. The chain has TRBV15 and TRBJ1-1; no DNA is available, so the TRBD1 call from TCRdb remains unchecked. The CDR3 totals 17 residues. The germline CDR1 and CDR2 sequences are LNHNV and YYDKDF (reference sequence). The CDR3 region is CATSRDHLTGLNTEAFF.

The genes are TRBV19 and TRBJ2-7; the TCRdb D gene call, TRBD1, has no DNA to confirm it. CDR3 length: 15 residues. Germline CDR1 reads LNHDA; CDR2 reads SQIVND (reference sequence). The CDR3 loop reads CASSHIGTGPYEQYF.

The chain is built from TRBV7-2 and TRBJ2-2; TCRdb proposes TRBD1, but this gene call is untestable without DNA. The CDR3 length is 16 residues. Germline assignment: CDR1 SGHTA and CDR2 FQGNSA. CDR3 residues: CASSRQAPANTGELFF.

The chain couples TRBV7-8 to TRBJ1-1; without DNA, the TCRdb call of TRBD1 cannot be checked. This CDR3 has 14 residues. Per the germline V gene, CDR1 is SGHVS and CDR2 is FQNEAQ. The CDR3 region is CASSSREGSPEAFF.

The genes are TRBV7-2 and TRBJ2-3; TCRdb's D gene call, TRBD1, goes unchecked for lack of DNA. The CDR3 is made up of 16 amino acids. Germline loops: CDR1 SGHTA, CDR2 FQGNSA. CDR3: CASSLLGGGGPDTQYF. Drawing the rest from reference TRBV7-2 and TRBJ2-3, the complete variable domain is GAGVSQSPSNKVTEKGKDVELRCDPISGHTALYWYRQSLGQGLEFLIYFQGNSAPDKSGLPSDRFSAERTGGSVSTLTIQRTQQEDSAVYLCASSLLGGGGPDTQYFGPGTRLTVL.